The 21 T cell receptor beta chains given below trace back to one sample, sequenced in a study of blood T cell repertoires in COVID-19. Here immunoSEQ multiplex PCR was the method, and the copy in TCRdb shows in-frame clones only, minus some. The sample gives about 180,000 clones, around 86% of which show up once; 0.45% to 0.6% is in the top ten. Specimen: peripheral blood. These receptors were taken from a man in his sixties with COVID-19, enrolled during active disease.

V gene TRBV11-3 combines with J gene TRBJ1-1; perhaps TRBD1 as D (5 bases). Germline assignment: CDR1 SGHNT and CDR2 YENEEA. This CDR3 has 12 residues. Trimming pared 5 bases from V and 7 bases from J, leaving 11 bases between. CDR3 loop: CASSPGGDEAFF. DNA for the CDR3: TGTGCCAGCAGCCCCGGAGGGGATGAAGCTTTCTTT.

This sequence joins TRBV27 and TRBJ2-1; TRBD1 matches at 8 bases. J was trimmed by 5 bases and V by 7 bases; bases with no gene match: 7. This CDR3 spans 14 amino acids. From germline, CDR1 is MNHEY and CDR2 SMNVEV (reference sequence). The CDR3 region is CASTLSGQDNEQFF. The CDR3 DNA reads as TGTGCCAGCACGCTCTCGGGACAGGACAATGAGCAGTTCTTC.

This clone has only one observation. The V call is TRBV11-2, the J call TRBJ2-7, with D possibly being TRBD1 (5 bases). V lost 3 bases and J 3 bases, leaving 15 bases between the germline ends. The CDR3 contains 15 residues. Germline values: CDR1 SGHAT, CDR2 FQNNGV. CDR3 sequence reads: CASSFSWQGIYEQYF. CDR3 nucleotide sequence: TGTGCCAGCAGCTTTTCCTGGCAGGGAATCTACGAGCAGTACTTC.

The CDR3 coding sequence is TGTGCCAGTAGTATAGGGCAGGCCGGCACAGATACGCAGTATTTT. Its protein is CASSIGQAGTDTQYF. This chain links TRBV19 with TRBJ2-3; no reliable D call. V was shortened by 1 base and J by 1 base, with 9 bases between the two germline ends. This CDR3 has 15 amino acids. The germline V gene has CDR1 LNHDA and CDR2 SQIVND (reference sequence). The complete variable domain, with remaining parts taken from reference TRBV19 and TRBJ2-3, reads DGGITQSPKYLFRKEGQNVTLSCEQNLNHDAMYWYRQDPGQGLRLIYYSQIVNDFQKGDIAEGYSVSREKKESFPLTVTSAQKNPTAFYLCASSIGQAGTDTQYFGPGTRLTVL.

The chain couples TRBV7-3 to TRBJ2-2, with 7 bases that match TRBD1. Germline lookup yields CDR1 SGHTA and CDR2 FQGTGA. J was trimmed by 0 bases and V by 6 bases; bases with no gene match: 4. The CDR3 consists of 15 residues. The CDR3 DNA follows: TGTGCCAGCAGTTTCGGGACAGCGAACACCGGGGAGCTGTTTTTT. It yields the protein CASSFGTANTGELFF.

The gene calls are TRBV10-3 and TRBJ2-3; 14 nucleotides match TRBD2. This CDR3 region has 21 residues. Germline lookup yields CDR1 ENHRY and CDR2 SYGVKD. V trimming: 4 bases; J trimming: 0 bases; junction bases outside the gene matches: 15. CDR3 bases: TGTGCCATCAGTGGGCTCGGACTAGCGGGGGGCTCGATAACTAGCACAGATACGCAGTATTTT. It yields the protein CAISGLGLAGGSITSTDTQYF.

This clone was detected only a few times. This chain uses TRBV27 with TRBJ2-3; 8 positions match TRBD1. Germline V CDR1 and CDR2: MNHEY, SMNVEV (reference sequence). After removal of 6 bases from V and 1 base from J, the junction contained 12 bases not matched to a gene. This CDR3 contains 17 residues. The CDR3 sequence: CASRKIQPGQGTDTQYF. CDR3 coding DNA: TGTGCCAGCAGAAAAATTCAACCGGGACAGGGCACAGATACGCAGTATTTT.

V is TRBV9 and J is TRBJ2-7, with 8 bases aligning to TRBD1. With 3 bases clipped from V and 2 bases from J, the junction kept 4 bases outside the gene matches. The CDR3 has 14 amino acids. In germline, CDR1 is SGDLS, CDR2 YYNGEE. The CDR3 loop reads CASSAQGQAYEQYF. DNA for the CDR3: TGTGCCAGCAGCGCCCAGGGACAGGCCTACGAGCAGTACTTC.

The chain has TRBV12-3 or TRBV12-4 and TRBJ1-2, with TRBD1 identical over 7 bases. The V segment lost 6 bases and the J segment 7 bases; nucleotides outside the gene matches: 5. The CDR3 runs to 12 residues. The CDR3 DNA reads as TGTGCCAGCAGATGGACAGGCAGTGGCTACACCTTC. Translation gives CASRWTGSGYTF.

The sample holds a few counts of this clone. The V and J genes are TRBV5-6 and TRBJ1-2, with 7 positions matching TRBD1. Germline V gene sequence: CDR1 SGHDT, CDR2 YYEEEE. The CDR3 is 15 amino acids. Trimming removed 3 bases from V and 3 bases from J; junction bases left unmatched: 8. CDR3 protein: CASSYGTGVYYGYTF. In nucleotides, the CDR3 is TGTGCCAGCAGCTACGGAACAGGGGTGTACTATGGCTACACCTTC.

The chain carries TRBV14 and TRBJ2-1; 12 positions match TRBD1. Germline-derived CDR1 and CDR2 are SGHDN and FVKESK. V lost 0 bases to trimming and J lost 7 bases; unmatched junction nucleotides: 7. The CDR3 runs to 17 residues. Here the CDR3 reads CASSQDPWDRGQNEQFF. The CDR3 DNA reads TGTGCCAGCAGCCAAGATCCATGGGACAGGGGGCAAAATGAGCAGTTCTTC.

This chain links TRBV7-2 with TRBJ2-4; possibly TRBD1 for D (5 bases). Germline V gene data show CDR1 as SGHTA and CDR2 as FQGNSA. V gave up 4 bases and J gave up 7 bases, with 17 bases separating them. This CDR3 has 15 amino acids. The CDR3 loop is CASSYLQGSVNIQYF. CDR3 coding DNA: TGTGCCAGCAGCTACCTTCAGGGCTCGGTGAACATTCAGTACTTC.

V gene TRBV9 combines with J gene TRBJ1-6; D is perhaps TRBD1 (5 bases). Trimming took off 2 bases at V and 8 bases at J, with 14 bases between the two ends. The CDR3 loop spans 15 amino acids. In germline, CDR1 is SGDLS, CDR2 YYNGEE. Here the CDR3 DNA reads TGTGCCAGCAGCGTGGGGCCCGACAGTGATTCACCCCTCCACTTT. Amino acid sequence: CASSVGPDSDSPLHF.

This clone has just a few counts. CDR3 DNA: TGTGCAGTAGGACAGGGCTTCTCGAGTGGCTACACCTTC. This encodes CAVGQGFSSGYTF. The chain links TRBV2 to TRBJ1-2; 8 positions match TRBD1. CDR1 and CDR2 from the germline V gene are SNHLY and FYNNEI. CDR3 length: 13 residues.

The chain recombines TRBV4-2 with TRBJ2-4; D is undetermined. The germline V gene encodes CDR1 LGHNA and CDR2 YNFKEQ. Trimming shortened V by 0 bases and J by 0 bases, and 9 bases separated the two germline ends. This CDR3 comprises 16 residues. In DNA form, the CDR3 reads TGTGCCAGCAGCCAAGATCAATCTATAGCCAAAAACATTCAGTACTTC. Its protein product is CASSQDQSIAKNIQYF.

The chain has TRBV28 and TRBJ2-5; possibly TRBD1 for D (6 bases). CDR3 length equals 11 residues. Germline CDR1 MDHEN, CDR2 SYDVKM. Trimming pared 6 bases from V and 5 bases from J, leaving 7 bases between. As DNA, the CDR3 is TGTGCCAGCAGGGGGGCGGAGACCCAGTACTTC. Its protein product is CASRGAETQYF.

A few counts support this clone. V usage is TRBV15 and J usage is TRBJ1-2; TRBD1 aligns across 7 bases. V lost 1 base, J lost 0 bases, and 11 bases stayed unmatched. The CDR3 contains 18 residues. Germline CDR1 is LNHNV and CDR2 is YYDKDF (reference sequence). CDR3 DNA sequence: TGTGCCACCAGCAGAGTGGTTGGGACAGCGAACCCTAACTATGGCTACACCTTC. Amino acid sequence: CATSRVVGTANPNYGYTF.

CDR3 residues: CASSVDAGTNYEQYF. CDR3 sequence (DNA): TGTGCCAGCAGCGTAGATGCTGGGACAAATTACGAGCAGTACTTC. The rearrangement joins TRBV9 to TRBJ2-7; perhaps TRBD1 as D (6 bases). V shed 0 bases and J shed 4 bases, with 14 bases lying between them. Germline values: CDR1 SGDLS, CDR2 YYNGEE. The CDR3 sequence is 15 residues long.

This chain joins TRBV12-5 and TRBJ2-2; 7 positions match TRBD1. The CDR3 has 16 residues. Germline V gene lookup returns CDR1 LGHNT and CDR2 FRNRAP. J lost 1 base, V lost 4 bases, and 6 bases had no gene match. The CDR3 sequence is CASGSRGTMNTGELFF. CDR3 nucleotide sequence: TGTGCTAGTGGTTCCAGGGGGACAATGAACACCGGGGAGCTGTTTTTT.

The chain is built from TRBV6-2 or TRBV6-3 and TRBJ1-5, with TRBD1 identical over 11 bases. The V segment lost 4 bases and the J segment 9 bases; nucleotides outside the gene matches: 2. The CDR3 is 13 amino acids. Germline lookup yields CDR1 MNHEY and CDR2 SVGEGT. CDR3 protein: CASSFGTGGPQHF. The DNA of the CDR3 is TGTGCCAGCAGTTTCGGGACAGGGGGGCCCCAGCATTTT.

The rearrangement uses TRBV5-6 and TRBJ2-3; 11 positions match TRBD2. Germline CDR1 SGHDT, CDR2 YYEEEE. J lost 2 bases, V lost 3 bases, and 2 bases had no gene match. The CDR3 extends over 15 amino acids. CDR3 sequence (DNA): TGTGCCAGCAGCTGGGGACTAGCGGCCACAGATACGCAGTATTTT. Translating gives CASSWGLAATDTQYF.